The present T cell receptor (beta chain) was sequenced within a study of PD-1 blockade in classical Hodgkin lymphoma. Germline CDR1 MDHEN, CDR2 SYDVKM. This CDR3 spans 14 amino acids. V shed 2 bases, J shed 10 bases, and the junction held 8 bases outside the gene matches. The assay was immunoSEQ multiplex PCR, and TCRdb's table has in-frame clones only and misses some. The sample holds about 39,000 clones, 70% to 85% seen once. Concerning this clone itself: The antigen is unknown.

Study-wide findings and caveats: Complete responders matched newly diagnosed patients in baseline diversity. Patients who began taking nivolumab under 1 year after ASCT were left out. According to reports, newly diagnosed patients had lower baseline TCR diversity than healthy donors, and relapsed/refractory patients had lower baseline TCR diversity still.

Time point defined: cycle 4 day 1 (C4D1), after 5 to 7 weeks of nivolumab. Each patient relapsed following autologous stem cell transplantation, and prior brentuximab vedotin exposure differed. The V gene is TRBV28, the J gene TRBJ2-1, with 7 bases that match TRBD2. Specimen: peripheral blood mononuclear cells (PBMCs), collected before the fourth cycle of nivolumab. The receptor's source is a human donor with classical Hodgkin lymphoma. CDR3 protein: CASSLTGTGGEQFF. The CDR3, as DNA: TGTGCCAGCAGTTTAACTGGGACCGGGGGGGAGCAGTTCTTC.